This paragraph reports one TCR beta chain. Authors' data handling: Estimation of nucleated cell counts was performed using reference gene primer amplification. TCRdb's copy holds only in-frame clones and misses some; the assay was immunoSEQ multiplex PCR. V and J calls and clone size come straight from that table; D and trimming were deduced from the DNA. The data hold some 42,000 clones, with roughly 90% observed a single time. This record belongs to a study of blood T cell repertoires in COVID-19. Study-wide background: The samples span acute and convalescent COVID-19 from the United States, Italy and Spain.

From germline, CDR1 is SGHRS and CDR2 YFSETQ. The V gene end was trimmed by 0 bases and the J gene end by 5 bases; junction bases not matched to a gene: 11. The CDR3 runs 18 residues. The sample consisted of peripheral blood. This receptor was identified in a human donor in a cohort sampled during active COVID-19. The chain recombines TRBV5-1 with TRBJ1-4, with 9 bases matching TRBD1. CDR3 in amino acids: CASSLVPLGQGRNEKLFF. In DNA, the CDR3 is TGCGCCAGCAGCTTGGTTCCCTTAGGACAGGGGAGGAATGAAAAACTGTTTTTT.